These 7 T cell receptor beta chains share one sample of origin, sequenced in a study of yellow fever vaccine responses in identical twins. TCRdb re-analysed the RT-PCR reads in MiXCR, keeping a single row per CDR3 protein. The sample has approximately 18,000 distinct CDR3 sequences, roughly two thirds seen once. The specimen comprised T cells from blood (PBMCs), unsorted or a sorted subset (not recorded which), sampled before or after yellow fever vaccination (not recorded which). The receptors were sampled from a woman aged 18 to 35 who received the yellow fever vaccine.

The rearrangement joins TRBV11-2 to TRBJ2-1; D unclear. In germline, CDR1 is SGHAT, CDR2 FQNNGV. Deletions cut 3 bases from V and 3 bases from J, with 12 bases between. The CDR3 runs to 15 residues. In DNA, the CDR3 is TGTGCCAGCAGCTTGGGTCTCCAAAGCTACAATGAGCAGTTCTTC. Protein sequence: CASSLGLQSYNEQFF.

This clonotype showed up just a few times. V is TRBV18 and J is TRBJ2-7; 8 nucleotides agree with TRBD1. V gave up 2 bases and J gave up 6 bases; unmatched junction bases: 9. CDR3 size: 15 residues. CDR1 and CDR2 (germline): KGHSH, LQKENI. CDR3 nucleotide sequence: TGTGCCAGCTCACCATATCAGGGGGCGCAGGTCGAGCAGTACTTC. Its translation is CASSPYQGAQVEQYF.

This clonotype qualifies as medium-sized. The rearrangement uses TRBV29-1 and TRBJ2-5; 7 bases align to TRBD1. The V segment lost 7 bases and the J segment 5 bases; nucleotides outside the gene matches: 19. There are 16 residues in the CDR3. From germline, CDR1 is SQVTM and CDR2 ANQGSEA. CDR3 region: CSATPLAQGVKETQYF. Written as DNA, the CDR3 is TGCAGCGCCACCCCCCTCGCTCAGGGGGTTAAGGAGACCCAGTACTTC.

This sequence joins TRBV29-1 and TRBJ2-3; D is undetermined. Germline V gives CDR1 SQVTM, CDR2 ANQGSEA. The CDR3 runs to 12 residues. Here the CDR3 reads CSPILNTDTQYF. As DNA, the CDR3 is TGCAGTCCCATCCTAAACACAGATACGCAGTATTTT.

This sequence joins TRBV27 and TRBJ1-5; TRBD1 is a possible D gene (5 bases). CDR1 MNHEY and CDR2 SMNVEV come from the germline V gene (reference sequence). CDR3 length: 16 residues. V dropped 2 bases and J dropped 3 bases, with 14 bases sitting between them. The CDR3 loop is CASSLRRGGTNQPQHF. CDR3 nucleotide sequence: TGTGCCAGCAGTTTAAGGCGTGGGGGTACCAATCAGCCCCAGCATTTT.

This rearrangement joins TRBV20-1 to TRBJ2-1; 11 nucleotides line up with TRBD2. The CDR3 covers 14 residues. From germline, CDR1 is DFQATT and CDR2 SNEGSKA (reference sequence). The trim removed 6 bases at V and 3 bases at J, leaving 4 bases unmatched. The CDR3 sequence: CSAQLAGDYNEQFF. As DNA, the CDR3 is TGCAGTGCCCAACTAGCGGGGGACTACAATGAGCAGTTCTTC.

This chain connects TRBV4-2 to TRBJ1-1; TRBD1 is a possible D gene (6 bases). The germline V and J ends were trimmed by 4 bases and 0 bases, with 15 bases remaining between them. CDR1 and CDR2 (germline): LGHNA, YNFKEQ. This CDR3 spans 16 amino acids. The CDR3 loop is CASSRLGGGLNTEAFF. CDR3 nucleotide sequence: TGTGCCAGCAGCCGGCTCGGGGGGGGCTTGAACACTGAAGCTTTCTTT.